The sequence of this TCR beta chain was determined in a study of PD-L1 blockade in urothelial cancer. Stated time point: pretreatment peripheral blood. Germline assignment: CDR1 SGHKS and CDR2 YYEKEE (reference sequence). Between the trimmed V and J ends, which lost 4 bases and 6 bases, there was a span of 10 bases. This CDR3 has 13 amino acids. The assay was immunoSEQ multiplex PCR, and TCRdb's table has in-frame clones only and misses some. The data hold about 35,000 clones, with 75% to 85% observed a single time. The input for sequencing was PBMCs, taken around atezolizumab (anti-PD-L1) treatment. The source is a man in his 60s with urothelial cancer. The chain couples TRBV5-5 to TRBJ2-2; D not resolved. As DNA, the CDR3 is TGTGCCAGCAGCAACCGGGTTCCCGGGGAGCTGTTTTTT. Translated: CASSNRVPGELFF.